The clone carrying this T cell receptor beta chain was observed at least ten times. Its antigen is not identified. For TCR beta, libraries came from quantitative 5'-RACE with molecular barcodes. TCRdb used MiXCR to reprocess the 5' RACE reads, holding one entry per CDR3 protein. The data contain roughly 490,000 distinct CDR3 sequences, about 5.7% of them singletons. This sample was taken from a study of CD8 T cells in ankylosing spondylitis. The study, taken as a whole, reports: CD8+ by phenotype, disease-linked clones were relatively rare in peripheral blood. The study identified a TCR beta motif of several highly homologous variants that appeared characteristic of ankylosing spondylitis blood. Clones linked to disease were reported to show significant enrichment in matched ankylosing spondylitis synovial fluid.

Looked up from germline, CDR1 is MDHEN and CDR2 is SYDVKM. The CDR3 loop spans 15 amino acids. After removal of 2 bases from V and 5 bases from J, the junction contained 4 bases not matched to a gene. This sequence was found in a male donor with ankylosing spondylitis. This chain uses TRBV28 with TRBJ2-7, with TRBD1 matching over 12 bases. Sample: blood, either unsorted or a sorted T cell fraction (not recorded which). CDR3 residues: CASSLGTGGAHEQYF. In DNA, the CDR3 is TGTGCCAGCAGTTTAGGGACAGGGGGCGCCCACGAGCAGTACTTC.